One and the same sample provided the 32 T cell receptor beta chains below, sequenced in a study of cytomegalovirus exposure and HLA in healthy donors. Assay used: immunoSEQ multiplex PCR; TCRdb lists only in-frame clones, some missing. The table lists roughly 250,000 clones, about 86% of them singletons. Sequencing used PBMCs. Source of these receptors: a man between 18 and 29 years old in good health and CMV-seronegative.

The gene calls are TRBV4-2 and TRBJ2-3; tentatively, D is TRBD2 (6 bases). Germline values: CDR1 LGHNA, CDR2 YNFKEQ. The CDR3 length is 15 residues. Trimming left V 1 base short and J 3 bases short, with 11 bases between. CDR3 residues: CASSQGRARTDTQYF. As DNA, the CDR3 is TGTGCCAGCAGCCAAGGGAGGGCCCGTACAGATACGCAGTATTTT.

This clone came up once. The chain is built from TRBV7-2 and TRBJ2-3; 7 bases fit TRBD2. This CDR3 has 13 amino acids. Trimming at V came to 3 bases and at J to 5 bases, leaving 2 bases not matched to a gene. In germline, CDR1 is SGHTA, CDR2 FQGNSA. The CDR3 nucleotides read TGTGCCAGCAGCTTCTCGGGGGGAGATACGCAGTATTTT. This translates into CASSFSGGDTQYF.

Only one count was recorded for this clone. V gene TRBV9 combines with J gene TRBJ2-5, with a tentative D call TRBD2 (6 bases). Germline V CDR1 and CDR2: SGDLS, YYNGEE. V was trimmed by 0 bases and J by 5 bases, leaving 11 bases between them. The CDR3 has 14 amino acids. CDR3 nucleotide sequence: TGTGCCAGCAGCGTAGTTGGGGGGTTGGAGACCCAGTACTTC. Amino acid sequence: CASSVVGGLETQYF.

As DNA, the CDR3 is TGTGCCAGCAGAAGACAGGGGGAGAATGAAAAACTGTTTTTT. This codes for CASRRQGENEKLFF. The chain recombines TRBV28 with TRBJ1-4; 9 positions agree with TRBD1. Germline V CDR1 and CDR2: MDHEN, SYDVKM. The junction had 4 bases not matched to a gene; V was cut back by 6 bases and J by 5 bases. This CDR3 is 14 amino acids long.

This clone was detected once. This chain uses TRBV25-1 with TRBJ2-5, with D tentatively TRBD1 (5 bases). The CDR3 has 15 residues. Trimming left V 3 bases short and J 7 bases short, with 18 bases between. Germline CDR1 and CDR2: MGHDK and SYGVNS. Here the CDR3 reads CASSDGAAAPPTQYF. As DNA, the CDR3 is TGTGCCAGCAGTGATGGGGCTGCCGCCCCCCCGACCCAGTACTTC.

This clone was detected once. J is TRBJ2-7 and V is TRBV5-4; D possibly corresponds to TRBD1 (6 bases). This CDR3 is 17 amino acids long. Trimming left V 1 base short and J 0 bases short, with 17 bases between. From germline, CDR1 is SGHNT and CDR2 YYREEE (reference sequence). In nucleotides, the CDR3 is TGTGCCAGCAGCTTGAAGGACGTCAGGGGATCCTCCTACGAGCAGTACTTC. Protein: CASSLKDVRGSSYEQYF.

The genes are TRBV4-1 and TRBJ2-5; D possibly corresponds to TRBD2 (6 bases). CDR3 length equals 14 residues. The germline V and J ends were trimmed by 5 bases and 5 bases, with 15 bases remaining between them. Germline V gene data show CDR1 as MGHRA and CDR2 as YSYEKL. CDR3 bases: TGCGCCAGCAGCTCTCGGGACTCAGCTGAGACCCAGTACTTC. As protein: CASSSRDSAETQYF.

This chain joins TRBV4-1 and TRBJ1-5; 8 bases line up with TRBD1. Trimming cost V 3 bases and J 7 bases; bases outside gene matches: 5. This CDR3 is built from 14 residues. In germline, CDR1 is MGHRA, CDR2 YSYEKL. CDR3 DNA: TGCGCCAGCAGCCAGGACAGGGTAGAGCAGCCCCAGCATTTT. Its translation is CASSQDRVEQPQHF.

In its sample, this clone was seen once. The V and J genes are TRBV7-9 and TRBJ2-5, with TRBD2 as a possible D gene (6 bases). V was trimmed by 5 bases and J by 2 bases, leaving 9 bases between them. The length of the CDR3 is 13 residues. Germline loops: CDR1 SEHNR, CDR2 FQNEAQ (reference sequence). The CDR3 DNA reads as TGTGCCAGCAGCCCCCGGGGGCAAGAGACCCAGTACTTC. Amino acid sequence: CASSPRGQETQYF.

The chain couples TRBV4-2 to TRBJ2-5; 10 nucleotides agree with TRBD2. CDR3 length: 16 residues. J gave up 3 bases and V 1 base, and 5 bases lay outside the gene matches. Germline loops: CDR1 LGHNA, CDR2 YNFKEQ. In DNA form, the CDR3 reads TGTGCCAGCAGCCAAGGTACTAGCGGGAAAGAAGAGACCCAGTACTTC. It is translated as CASSQGTSGKEETQYF.

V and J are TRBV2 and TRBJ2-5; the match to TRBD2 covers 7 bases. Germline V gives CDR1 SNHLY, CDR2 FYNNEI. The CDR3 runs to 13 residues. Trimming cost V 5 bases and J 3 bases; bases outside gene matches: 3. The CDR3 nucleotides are TGTGCCAGCAGTATGGCGGGGGAAGAGACCCAGTACTTC. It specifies CASSMAGEETQYF.

The CDR3 is CATSRDRTVEKLFF. The CDR3 nucleotides are TGTGCCACCAGCAGAGATAGGACAGTCGAAAAACTGTTTTTT. The J gene is TRBJ1-4, the V gene TRBV15; possible D gene TRBD1, 6 bases. The CDR3 has 14 residues. Germline assignment: CDR1 LNHNV and CDR2 YYDKDF (reference sequence). The germline V and J ends were trimmed by 0 bases and 8 bases, with 10 bases remaining between them.

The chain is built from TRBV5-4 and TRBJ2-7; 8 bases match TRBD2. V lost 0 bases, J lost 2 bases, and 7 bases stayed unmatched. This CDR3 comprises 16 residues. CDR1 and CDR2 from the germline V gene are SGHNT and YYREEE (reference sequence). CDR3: CASSLGGSGATYEQYF. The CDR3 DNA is TGTGCCAGCAGCTTGGGCGGTAGCGGGGCAACCTACGAGCAGTACTTC.

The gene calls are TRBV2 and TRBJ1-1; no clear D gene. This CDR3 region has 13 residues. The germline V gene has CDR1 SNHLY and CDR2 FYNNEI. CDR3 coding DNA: TGTGCTTCGGAGACTTCCATGAACACTGAAGCTTTCTTT. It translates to CASETSMNTEAFF.

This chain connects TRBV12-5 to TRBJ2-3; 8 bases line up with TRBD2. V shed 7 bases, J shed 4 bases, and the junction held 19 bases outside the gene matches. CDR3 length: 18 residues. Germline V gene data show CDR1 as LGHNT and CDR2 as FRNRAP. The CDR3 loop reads CASARSLLPGLVSDTQYF. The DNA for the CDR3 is TGTGCTAGTGCCCGATCCCTCCTACCGGGACTAGTCTCAGATACGCAGTATTTT.

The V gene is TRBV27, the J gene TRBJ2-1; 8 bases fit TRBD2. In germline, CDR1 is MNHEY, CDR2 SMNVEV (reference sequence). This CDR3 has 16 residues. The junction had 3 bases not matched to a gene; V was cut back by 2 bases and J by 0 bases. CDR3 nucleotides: TGTGCCAGCAGTTTAGTGGCGGGGGGCTCCTACAATGAGCAGTTCTTC. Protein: CASSLVAGGSYNEQFF.

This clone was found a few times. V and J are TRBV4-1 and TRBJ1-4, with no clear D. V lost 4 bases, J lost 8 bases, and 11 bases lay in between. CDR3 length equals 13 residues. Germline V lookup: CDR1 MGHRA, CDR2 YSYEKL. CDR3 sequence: CASSRTRAEKLFF. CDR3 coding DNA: TGCGCCAGCAGCCGGACTCGTGCGGAAAAACTGTTTTTT.

CDR3 protein: CASSLDRTYTQYF. Written as DNA, the CDR3 is TGTGCCAGCAGCTTAGACAGGACTTATACGCAGTATTTT. V gene TRBV11-2 combines with J gene TRBJ2-3; D might be TRBD2 (5 bases). V shed 0 bases and J shed 7 bases, with 8 bases lying between them. There are 13 residues in the CDR3. Germline lookup yields CDR1 SGHAT and CDR2 FQNNGV.

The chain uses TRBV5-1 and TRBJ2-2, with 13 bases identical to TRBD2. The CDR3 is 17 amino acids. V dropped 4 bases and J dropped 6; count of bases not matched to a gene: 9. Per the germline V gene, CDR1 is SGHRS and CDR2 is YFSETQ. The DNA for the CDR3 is TGCGCCAGCAGCCTGACTAGCGGGAGGACGGGCCCCGGGGAGCTGTTTTTT. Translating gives CASSLTSGRTGPGELFF. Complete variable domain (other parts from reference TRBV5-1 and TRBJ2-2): KAGVTQTPRYLIKTRGQQVTLSCSPISGHRSVSWYQQTPGQGLQFLFEYFSETQRNKGNFPGRFSGRQFSNSRSEMNVSTLELGDSALYLCASSLTSGRTGPGELFFGEGSRLTVL.

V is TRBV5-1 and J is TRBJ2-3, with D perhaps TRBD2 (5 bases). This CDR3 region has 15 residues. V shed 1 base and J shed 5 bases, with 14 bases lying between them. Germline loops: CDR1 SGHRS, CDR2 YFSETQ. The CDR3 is CASSLFRDGRDTQYF. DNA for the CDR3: TGCGCCAGCAGCTTGTTCCGGGATGGTAGAGATACGCAGTATTTT.

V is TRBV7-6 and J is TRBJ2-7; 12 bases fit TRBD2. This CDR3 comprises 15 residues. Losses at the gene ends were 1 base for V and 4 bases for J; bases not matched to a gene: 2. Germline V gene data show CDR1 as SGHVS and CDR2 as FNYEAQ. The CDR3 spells CASSLVGTSGYEQYF. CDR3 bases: TGTGCCAGCAGCTTAGTCGGGACTAGCGGGTACGAGCAGTACTTC.

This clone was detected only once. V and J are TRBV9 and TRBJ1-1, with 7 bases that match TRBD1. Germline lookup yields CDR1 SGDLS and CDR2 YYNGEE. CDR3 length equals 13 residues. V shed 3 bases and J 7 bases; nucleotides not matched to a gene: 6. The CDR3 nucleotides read TGTGCCAGCAGCGCATGGACAGGTCGTGAAGCTTTCTTT. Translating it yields CASSAWTGREAFF.

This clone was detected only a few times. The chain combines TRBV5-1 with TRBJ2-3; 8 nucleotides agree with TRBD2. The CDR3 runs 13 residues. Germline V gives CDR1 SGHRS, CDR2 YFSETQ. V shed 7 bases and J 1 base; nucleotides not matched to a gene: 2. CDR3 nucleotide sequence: TGCGCCAGCCGAGCGGGGGGCACAGATACGCAGTATTTT. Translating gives CASRAGGTDTQYF.

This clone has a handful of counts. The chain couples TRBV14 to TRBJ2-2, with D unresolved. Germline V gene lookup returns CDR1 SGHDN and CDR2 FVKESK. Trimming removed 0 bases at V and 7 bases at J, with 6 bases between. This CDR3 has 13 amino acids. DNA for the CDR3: TGTGCCAGCAGCCAAGACCCCTACGGGGAGCTGTTTTTT. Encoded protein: CASSQDPYGELFF.

The CDR3 spells CASSFLTSTDTQYF. Written as DNA, the CDR3 is TGTGCCAGCAGTTTTCTAACTAGCACAGATACGCAGTATTTT. The genes are TRBV28 and TRBJ2-3; D is uncertain. V was clipped by 3 bases and J by 0 bases, with 7 bases between them. There are 14 residues in the CDR3. In germline, CDR1 is MDHEN, CDR2 SYDVKM.

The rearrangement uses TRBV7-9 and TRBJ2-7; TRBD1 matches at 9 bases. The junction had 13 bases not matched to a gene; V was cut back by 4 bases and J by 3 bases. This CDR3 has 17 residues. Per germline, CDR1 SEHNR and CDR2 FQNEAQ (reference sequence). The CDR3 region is CASSSLNPGQGLYEQYF. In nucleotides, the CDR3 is TGTGCCAGCAGCTCCCTGAATCCGGGACAGGGTCTCTACGAGCAGTACTTC.

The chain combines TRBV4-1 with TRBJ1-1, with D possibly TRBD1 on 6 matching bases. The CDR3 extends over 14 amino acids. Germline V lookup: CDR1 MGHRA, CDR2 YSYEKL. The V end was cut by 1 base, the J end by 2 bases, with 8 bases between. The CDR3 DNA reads TGCGCCAGCAGCCAAGGGACAGCTAACACTGAAGCTTTCTTT. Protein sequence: CASSQGTANTEAFF.

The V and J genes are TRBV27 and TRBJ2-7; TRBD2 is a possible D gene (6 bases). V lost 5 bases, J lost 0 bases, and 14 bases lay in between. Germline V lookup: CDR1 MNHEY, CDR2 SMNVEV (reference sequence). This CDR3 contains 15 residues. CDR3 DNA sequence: TGTGCCAGCAGTCCCGGTGGGAGGAGCTCCTACGAGCAGTACTTC. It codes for CASSPGGRSSYEQYF.

The CDR3 region is CAISESGGRPEKLFF. CDR3 sequence (DNA): TGTGCCATCAGTGAGTCGGGGGGGCGCCCAGAAAAACTGTTTTTT. The genes are TRBV10-3 and TRBJ1-4, with D maybe TRBD1 (6 bases). CDR1 and CDR2 from the germline V gene are ENHRY and SYGVKD. The V and J ends lost 0 bases and 8 bases respectively, with 13 bases between them. CDR3 length equals 15 residues.

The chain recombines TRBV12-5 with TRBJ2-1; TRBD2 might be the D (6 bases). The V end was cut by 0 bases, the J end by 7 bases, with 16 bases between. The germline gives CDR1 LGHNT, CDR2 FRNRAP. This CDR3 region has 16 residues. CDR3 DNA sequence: TGTGCTAGTGGTTTGGTATGGAGTCGGGAGCGGAATGAGCAGTTCTTC. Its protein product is CASGLVWSRERNEQFF.

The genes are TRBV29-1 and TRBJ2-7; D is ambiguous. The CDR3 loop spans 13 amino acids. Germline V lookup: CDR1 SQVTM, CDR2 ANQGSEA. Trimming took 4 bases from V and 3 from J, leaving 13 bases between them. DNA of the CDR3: TGCAGCGTTGGAGGCCCCCGAAGCTACGAGCAGTACTTC. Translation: CSVGGPRSYEQYF.

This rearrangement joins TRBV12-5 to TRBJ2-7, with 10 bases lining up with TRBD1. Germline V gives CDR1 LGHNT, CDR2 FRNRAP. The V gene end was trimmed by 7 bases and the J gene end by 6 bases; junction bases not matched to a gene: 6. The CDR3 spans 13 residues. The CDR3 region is CASALGQGSEQYF. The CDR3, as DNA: TGTGCTAGTGCCCTGGGACAGGGGTCCGAGCAGTACTTC.